A selection of T cell receptor beta chains follows, all from one sample in a study of T-cell reconstitution after alpha-beta-depleted transplantation in children. One entry per CDR3 protein results from TCRdb running MiXCR on the PCR reads. The sample lists fewer than 550,000 distinct CDR3 sequences; more than 9.5% were seen once. This material consisted of PBMCs, mostly from graft donor cells, taken 180 days after TCRalphabeta/CD19-depleted stem cell transplant. These receptors were taken from a female patient between 2 and 15 years old who had a stem cell transplant for aplastic anemia, so the T cells may come from the graft donor. Each CDR3 is given with its conserved first and last residue. A D gene is named only where the DNA matches it firmly. The size field is filled for only some rows; it gives once, few, many or a size class.

d_call j_call clone_size v_call cdr3_nt cdr3_aa
TRBD1 TRBJ2-1 - TRBV14 TGTGCCAGCAGTCTTCTTCGACAGGGTGTAAGGAGCTTCTTAGTAGGTAGTCGTGTGCAGTTCTTC CASSLLRQGVRSFLVGSRVQFF
- TRBJ2-7 - TRBV18 TGTGCCAGCTCACCCGTAGGAACGGCCTACGAGCAGTACTTC CASSPVGTAYEQYF
TRBD2 TRBJ2-1 - TRBV30 TGTGCCTGGAGTAACCCAGAAAGCGGGAGGGCCCTCAATGAGCAGTTCTTC CAWSNPESGRALNEQFF
- TRBJ1-5 many TRBV20-1 TGCAGTGCTAGAGTCGAGGGCGGGCAGCCCCAGCATTTT CSARVEGGQPQHF
TRBD1 TRBJ1-6 few TRBV5-6 TGTGCCAGCAGCTTGGTGGACAGGTCTAATTCACCCCTCCACTTT CASSLVDRSNSPLHF
- TRBJ2-1 - TRBV28 TGTGCCAGCAGCCCCGCCGGCAGTTTCGATGAGCAGTTCTTC CASSPAGSFDEQFF
- TRBJ1-1 few TRBV6-5 TGTGCCAGCAGTTCAGCCGGGGCTGGCCCCACTGAAGCTTTCTTT CASSSAGAGPTEAFF
- TRBJ1-2 few TRBV6-5 TGTGCCAGCAGTTACGGCACCCACTATGGCTACACCTTC CASSYGTHYGYTF
- TRBJ2-1 - TRBV14 TGTGCCAGCAGCCCCATGACAGTAGCGGTCAACAATGAGCAGTTCTTC CASSPMTVAVNNEQFF
- TRBJ2-3 many TRBV7-2 TGTGCCAGCAGCTTAGCCGCGCAGTATTTT CASSLAAQYF
- TRBJ2-4 - TRBV20-1 TGCAGTGCTAGAAGTGGGGTATCGAACATTCAGTACTTC CSARSGVSNIQYF
TRBD1 TRBJ1-1 few TRBV18 TGTGCCAGCTCACCATACGACAGGGGGTACACTGAAGCTTTCTTT CASSPYDRGYTEAFF
- TRBJ2-4 few TRBV20-1 TGCAGTGCTAGAGATCTCACAGGGCACAGCAAAAACATTCAGTACTTC CSARDLTGHSKNIQYF
TRBD1 TRBJ1-1 - TRBV2 TGTGCCAGCAGGGGACAGTTCATGAACACTGAAGCTTTCTTT CASRGQFMNTEAFF
- TRBJ1-2 many TRBV20-1 TGCAGTGCTCGTCCGCGGGGATCTAACTATGGCTACACCTTC CSARPRGSNYGYTF
TRBD1 TRBJ2-1 few TRBV7-2 TGTGCCAGCAGCCTACAGGGGGCCAATGAGCAGTTCTTC CASSLQGANEQFF
- TRBJ2-5 - TRBV4-3 TGCGCCAGCAGCCAGTACTTTCTTGGGAGGAGCTCTGGCCAAGAGACCCAGTACTTC CASSQYFLGRSSGQETQYF
- TRBJ2-1 - TRBV9 TGTGCCAGCAGCGTCAGCTCGGTAAATGAGCAGTTCTTC CASSVSSVNEQFF
- TRBJ2-5 few TRBV18 TGTGCCAGCTCACCTCGGACTGAGCAAGAGACCCAGTACTTC CASSPRTEQETQYF
TRBD1 TRBJ1-5 few TRBV2 TGTGCCAGCAGTGAAACCTGGGACAGCTATAGCAATCAGCCCCAGCATTTT CASSETWDSYSNQPQHF
- TRBJ2-7 - TRBV6-2/TRBV6-3 TGTGCCAGCAGTCATGTGATTCCGGGACTTGGGACCTACGAGCAGTACTTC CASSHVIPGLGTYEQYF
- TRBJ2-1 few TRBV28 TGTGCCAGCCGGACCGCGGATTACAATGAGCAGTTCTTC CASRTADYNEQFF
TRBD2 TRBJ2-1 few TRBV4-2 TGTGCCAGCAGCCAACCTAGCGGGAGGGCCTCCTACAATGAGCAGTTCTTC CASSQPSGRASYNEQFF
TRBD1 TRBJ1-5 - TRBV20-1 TGCAGTGCTAGACGTCGGACAGGGAGAAATCAGCCCCAGCATTTT CSARRRTGRNQPQHF
- TRBJ2-1 few TRBV29-1 TGCAGCGTTGGCAGAACGAGTTACAATGAGCAGTTCTTC CSVGRTSYNEQFF
TRBD1 TRBJ1-6 - TRBV7-9 TGTGCCAGCAGCTTAGTCGGGACAGCCACTTATTCACCCCTCCACTTT CASSLVGTATYSPLHF
- TRBJ2-1 - TRBV6-1 TGTGCCAGCAGTGGCCGGAGATACAATGAGCAGTTCTTC CASSGRRYNEQFF
TRBD2 TRBJ2-5 few TRBV4-3 TGCGCCAGCAGCCAAGATCGGGGGGGGCGGTGGCAAGAGACCCAGTACTTC CASSQDRGGRWQETQYF
- TRBJ1-5 - TRBV20-1 TGCAGTGCTAGCAGGGCGAATCAGCCCCAGCATTTT CSASRANQPQHF
TRBD1 TRBJ2-2 few TRBV7-2 TGTGCCAGCAGCTTATGGACAGGGAACGGGGAGCTGTTTTTT CASSLWTGNGELFF
- TRBJ2-5 - TRBV12-3/TRBV12-4 TGTGCCAGCACCCCGGGACTCCACCAAGAGACCCAGTACTTC CASTPGLHQETQYF
TRBD1 TRBJ2-7 many TRBV5-5 TGTGCCAGCAGCTGGGGGGGGACAGGGGGCTACGAGCAGTACTTC CASSWGGTGGYEQYF
TRBD2 TRBJ2-1 - TRBV28 TGTGCCAGCAGTTTATTACCAGCGGGAGTAACCTACAATGAGCAGTTCTTC CASSLLPAGVTYNEQFF
- TRBJ2-7 few TRBV7-6 TGTGCCAGCAGCTTAGGGGAGGTCCCCTCCTACGAGCAGTACTTC CASSLGEVPSYEQYF
TRBD2 TRBJ2-1 - TRBV7-9 TGTGCCAGCAGCCCCCGGACTAGCGGGAATCGAAATGAGCAGTTCTTC CASSPRTSGNRNEQFF
- TRBJ1-5 - TRBV9 TGTGCCAGCAGCGTAGGCGGGGGAGGCAATCAGCCCCAGCATTTT CASSVGGGGNQPQHF
TRBD2 TRBJ2-5 few TRBV10-1 TGCGCCAGCAGTGAGGGCCTAGCGGGAGCAGAGACCCAGTACTTC CASSEGLAGAETQYF
- TRBJ2-1 few TRBV18 TGTGCCAGCTCACCCTTTGGGAGTGAGCAGTTCTTC CASSPFGSEQFF
- TRBJ2-1 many TRBV11-3 TGTGCCAGCAGCTCCCGTAGCGGACCCTACAATGAGCAGTTCTTC CASSSRSGPYNEQFF
- TRBJ2-2 - TRBV4-1 TGCGCCAGCAGCCAAGATTACACTACCGGGGAGCTGTTTTTT CASSQDYTTGELFF